Below are 12 T cell receptor beta chains sequenced from a single sample in a study of CD8+CD57+ T cells in acquired aplastic anemia. The template for TCR beta VDJ and CDR3 sequence profiling was genomic DNA. TCRdb re-derived calls from the reads in MiXCR, one entry per CDR3 protein. Of 150,000 to 200,000 distinct CDR3 sequences listed, 48% were seen once; the top ten hold 10% to 15%. Patients chosen for sequencing had CD8+CD57+ cells that had expanded, as shown by flow cytometry. The sequencing input was sorted CD4+, CD8+, or CD8+CD57+ T cells (not recorded which) from PBMCs. The receptors originated from a human donor with aplastic anemia.

This clonotype was observed at least ten times. The chain joins TRBV12-3 or TRBV12-4 to TRBJ2-3, with TRBD1 matching over 7 bases. The CDR3 consists of 15 residues. Trimming cost V 6 bases and J 1 base; bases outside gene matches: 7. This chain's CDR3 is CASSLGQSGTDTQYF. The CDR3 bases are TGTGCCAGCAGCCTGGGACAGTCGGGCACAGATACGCAGTATTTT.

Here the CDR3 reads CSARSGGQPQHF. The CDR3 nucleotides are TGCAGTGCTAGATCTGGCGGCCAGCCCCAGCATTTT. This chain uses TRBV20-1 with TRBJ1-5; D gene ambiguous. Germline CDR1 DFQATT, CDR2 SNEGSKA (reference sequence). There are 12 residues in the CDR3. V shed 2 bases and J shed 7 bases, with 9 bases lying between them.

The count of this clonotype is one. Compared with germline, one end of the junction differs, possibly owing to a read error. This chain uses TRBV2 with TRBJ1-1; 9 bases fit TRBD1. The CDR3 totals 13 residues. Germline V CDR1 and CDR2: SNHLY, FYNNEI. The chain's CDR3 is CASKRQGGTEAFF. The CDR3 bases are TGTGCCAGCAAGAGACAGGGGGGCACTGAAGCCTTCTTT. Full variable domain (missing parts from reference TRBV2 and TRBJ1-1): EPEVTQTPSHQVTQMGQEVILRCVPISNHLYFYWYRQILGQKVEFLVSFYNNEISEKSEIFDDQFSVERPDGSNFTLKIRSTKLEDSAMYFCASKRQGGTEAFFGQGTRLTVV.

There are many counts of this clonotype. V is TRBV9 and J is TRBJ2-3; TRBD2 might be the D (7 bases). The CDR3 spans 14 residues. Germline loops: CDR1 SGDLS, CDR2 YYNGEE. V was cut by 4 bases and J by 4 bases, with 13 bases left in between. CDR3 nucleotides: TGTGCCAGCAGCCCCGGGGGGCATCCAGATACGCAGTATTTT. Residues: CASSPGGHPDTQYF. Filled out from reference TRBV9 and TRBJ2-3, the complete variable domain reads DSGVTQTPKHLITATGQRVTLRCSPRSGDLSVYWYQQSLDQGLQFLIQYYNGEERAKGNILERFSAQQFPDLHSELNLSSLELGDSALYFCASSPGGHPDTQYFGPGTRLTVL.

This chain connects TRBV20-1 to TRBJ2-7; D perhaps matches TRBD1 (5 bases). The CDR3 totals 12 residues. Germline lookup yields CDR1 DFQATT and CDR2 SNEGSKA (reference sequence). The V end lost 5 bases, the J end lost 3 bases, and 11 bases lay between the germline ends. CDR3 bases: TGCAGTGCTTCGCTGCAGGGCTACGAGCAGTACTTC. Translating gives CSASLQGYEQYF.

The chain carries TRBV3-1 and TRBJ1-4; TRBD1 aligns across 8 bases. There are 14 residues in the CDR3. Looked up from germline, CDR1 is LGHDT and CDR2 is YNNKEL (reference sequence). V dropped 1 base and J dropped 8; count of bases not matched to a gene: 3. DNA for the CDR3: TGTGCCAGCAGCCAAGGGACAGGGCGGGAAAAACTGTTTTTT. Translating gives CASSQGTGREKLFF.

This clonotype was seen a handful of times. V gene TRBV4-1 combines with J gene TRBJ2-4; D unresolved. V was clipped by 0 bases and J by 0 bases, with 12 bases between them. Germline assignment: CDR1 MGHRA and CDR2 YSYEKL. The CDR3 contains 17 residues. The CDR3 region has the DNA TGCGCCAGCAGCCAAGAGGAGAGAGGCCTAGCCAAAAACATTCAGTACTTC. It yields the protein CASSQEERGLAKNIQYF.

As to this clonotype: This may stem from a read error, because a much larger clone lies one nucleotide away. V gene TRBV6-2 or TRBV6-3 combines with J gene TRBJ1-1; the D gene is possibly TRBD1 (5 bases). Germline CDR1 reads MNHEY; CDR2 reads SVGEGT. The CDR3 consists of 13 residues. For the CDR3, the DNA is TGTGCCAGCAGCCCGACAGAAAACACTGAAGCTTCCTTT. Amino acid sequence: CASSPTENTEASF.

This clonotype occurred a few times. J is TRBJ2-3 and V is TRBV6-1; the D gene is possibly TRBD1 (6 bases). Germline CDR1 is MNHNS and CDR2 is SASEGT. The CDR3 extends over 15 amino acids. V lost 6 bases and J lost 2, with 15 bases in between. The CDR3 sequence: CASRSGDQDTDTQYF. The CDR3 DNA reads as TGTGCCAGCAGGTCAGGGGACCAAGACACAGATACGCAGTATTTT.

The rearrangement uses TRBV2 and TRBJ1-1, with 7 nucleotides matching TRBD1. Per the germline V gene, CDR1 is SNHLY and CDR2 is FYNNEI. The V gene end was trimmed by 9 bases and the J gene end by 0 bases; junction bases not matched to a gene: 7. This CDR3 region has 14 residues. The CDR3, as DNA: TGTGCCAGAATCAGGGGGGACATGAACACTGAAGCTTTCTTT. The encoded protein is CARIRGDMNTEAFF.

This clonotype showed up many times. This chain connects TRBV5-1 to TRBJ2-7; D is perhaps TRBD1 (8 bases). The CDR3 spans 14 residues. Germline V lookup: CDR1 SGHRS, CDR2 YFSETQ. V was pared by 5 bases and J by 7 bases, with 19 bases between. The CDR3 reads CASRVRDRRGEQYF. CDR3 DNA: TGCGCCAGCAGGGTCCGGGACAGGCGGGGGGAGCAGTACTTC.

This clonotype was recorded a few times. The gene calls are TRBV29-1 and TRBJ2-7, with TRBD1 identical over 7 bases. Germline values: CDR1 SQVTM, CDR2 ANQGSEA. After removal of 1 base from V and 3 bases from J, the junction contained 0 bases not matched to a gene. The CDR3 contains 12 residues. The CDR3 bases are TGCAGCGTTGAAGGACAGGGCTACGAGCAGTACTTC. This codes for CSVEGQGYEQYF.